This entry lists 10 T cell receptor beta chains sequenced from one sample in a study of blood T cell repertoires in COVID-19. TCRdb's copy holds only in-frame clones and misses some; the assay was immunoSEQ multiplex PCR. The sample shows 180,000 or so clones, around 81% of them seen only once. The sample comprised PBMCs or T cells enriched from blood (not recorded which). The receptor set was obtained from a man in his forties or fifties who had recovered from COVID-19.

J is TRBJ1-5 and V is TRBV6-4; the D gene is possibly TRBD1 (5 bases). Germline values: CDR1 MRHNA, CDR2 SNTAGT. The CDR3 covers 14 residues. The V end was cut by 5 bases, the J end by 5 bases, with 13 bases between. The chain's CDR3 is CASSLNPGDQPQHF. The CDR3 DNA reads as TGTGCCAGCAGTTTGAACCCGGGGGATCAGCCCCAGCATTTT.

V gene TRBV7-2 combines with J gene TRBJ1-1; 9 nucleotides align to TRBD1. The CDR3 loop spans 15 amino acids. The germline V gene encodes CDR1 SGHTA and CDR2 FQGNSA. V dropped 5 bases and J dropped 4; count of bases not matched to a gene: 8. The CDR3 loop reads CASSLSGTGSTEAFF. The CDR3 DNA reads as TGTGCCAGCAGCCTCTCCGGGACAGGGAGCACTGAAGCTTTCTTT. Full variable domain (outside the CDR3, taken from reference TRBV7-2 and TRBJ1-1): GAGVSQSPSNKVTEKGKDVELRCDPISGHTALYWYRQSLGQGLEFLIYFQGNSAPDKSGLPSDRFSAERTGGSVSTLTIQRTQQEDSAVYLCASSLSGTGSTEAFFGQGTRLTVV.

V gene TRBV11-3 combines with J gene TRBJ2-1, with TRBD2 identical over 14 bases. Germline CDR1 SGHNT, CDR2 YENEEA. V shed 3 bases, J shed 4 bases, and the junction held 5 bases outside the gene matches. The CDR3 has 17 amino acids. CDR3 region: CASSFGTSGGRYNEQFF. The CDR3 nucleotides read TGTGCCAGCAGCTTTGGGACTAGCGGGGGCCGGTACAATGAGCAGTTCTTC.

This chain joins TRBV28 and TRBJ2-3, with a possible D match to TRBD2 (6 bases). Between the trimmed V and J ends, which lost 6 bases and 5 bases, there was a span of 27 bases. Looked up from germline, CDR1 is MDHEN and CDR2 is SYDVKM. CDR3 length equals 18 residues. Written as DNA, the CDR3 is TGTGCCAGCAGACGACTGGGACTGCTTTGGTCAGCGGAAGATACGCAGTATTTT. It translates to CASRRLGLLWSAEDTQYF.

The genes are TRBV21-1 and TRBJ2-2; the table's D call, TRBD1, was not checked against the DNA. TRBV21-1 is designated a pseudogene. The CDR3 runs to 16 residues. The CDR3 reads CASSKRGTPNTGELFF. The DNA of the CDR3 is TGTGCCAGCAGCAAGAGGGGGACACCTAACACCGGGGAGCTGTTTTTT.

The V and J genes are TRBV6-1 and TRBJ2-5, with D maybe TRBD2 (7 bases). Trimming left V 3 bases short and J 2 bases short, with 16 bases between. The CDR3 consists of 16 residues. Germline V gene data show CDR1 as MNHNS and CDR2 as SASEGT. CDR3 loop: CASSDTGRALQETQYF. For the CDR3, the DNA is TGTGCCAGCAGTGACACAGGGAGGGCCTTACAAGAGACCCAGTACTTC.

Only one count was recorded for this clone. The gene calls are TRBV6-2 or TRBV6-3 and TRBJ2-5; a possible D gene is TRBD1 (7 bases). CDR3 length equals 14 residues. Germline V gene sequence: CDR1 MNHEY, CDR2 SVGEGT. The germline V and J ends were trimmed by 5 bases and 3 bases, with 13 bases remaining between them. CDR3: CASSPGGGEETQYF. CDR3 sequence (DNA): TGTGCCAGCAGTCCAGGGGGAGGCGAAGAGACCCAGTACTTC.

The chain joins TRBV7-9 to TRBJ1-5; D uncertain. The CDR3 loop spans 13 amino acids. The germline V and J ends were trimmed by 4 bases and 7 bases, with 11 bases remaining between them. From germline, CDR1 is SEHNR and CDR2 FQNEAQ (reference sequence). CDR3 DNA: TGTGCCAGCAGCTCTGAGGCGTGGCAGCCCCAGCATTTT. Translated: CASSSEAWQPQHF.

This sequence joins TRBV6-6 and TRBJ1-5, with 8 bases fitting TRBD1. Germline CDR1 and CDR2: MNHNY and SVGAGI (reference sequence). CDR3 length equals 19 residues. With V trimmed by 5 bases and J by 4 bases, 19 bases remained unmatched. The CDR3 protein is CASSPLPWTGRWVNQPQHF. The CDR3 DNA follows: TGTGCCAGCAGTCCCCTACCTTGGACAGGGAGATGGGTTAATCAGCCCCAGCATTTT.

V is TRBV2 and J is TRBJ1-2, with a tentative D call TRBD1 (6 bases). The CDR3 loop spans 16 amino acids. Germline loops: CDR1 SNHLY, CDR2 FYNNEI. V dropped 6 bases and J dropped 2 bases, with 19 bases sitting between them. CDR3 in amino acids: CASSQTSWTANYGYTF. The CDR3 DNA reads TGTGCCAGCAGCCAAACGAGTTGGACAGCAAACTATGGCTACACCTTC.